What follows is one TCR beta chain and its context. This may be a read error, as it is one base from a much larger clone. TCRdb fed the 5' RACE reads into MiXCR, producing one record per CDR3 protein. The repertoire has tens of thousands of distinct CDR3 sequences, 3% to 4% of them found once; the top ten carry about 4%. The sample is drawn from a study of neurological immune-mediated disorders. This TCR was sampled from a middle-aged man with multiple sclerosis. Sequencing input: PBMCs.

In DNA form, the CDR3 reads TGTGCCCTAACATTCGCCGACTGGGTTTCACACCTCCACTTT. Translating it yields CALTFADWVSHLHF. This chain links TRBV30 with TRBJ1-6; D is ambiguous. CDR1 GTSNPN and CDR2 SVGIG come from the germline V gene (reference sequence). The CDR3 is 14 amino acids.